These 24 T cell receptor beta chains came from one sample sequenced in a study of cytomegalovirus exposure and HLA in healthy donors. Primers: 60 Vbeta forward and 13 Jbeta reverse. Repertoires were generated with immunoSEQ multiplex PCR, while TCRdb's copy carries only in-frame clones and drops some. The sample totals fewer than 150,000 clones; its top ten clones hold roughly 2%. The sequencing input was PBMCs. These receptors were taken from a woman aged 55-70 years in good health and CMV-seronegative.

This rearrangement joins TRBV7-6 to TRBJ2-3, with a tentative D call TRBD1 (6 bases). Germline-derived CDR1 and CDR2 are SGHVS and FNYEAQ. CDR3 size: 14 residues. V lost 5 bases and J 4 bases, leaving 13 bases between the germline ends. CDR3 DNA: TGTGCCAGCAGCACCCAAGGGGGTCCAGATACGCAGTATTTT. Protein: CASSTQGGPDTQYF.

The rearrangement joins TRBV12-5 to TRBJ2-2; 9 bases line up with TRBD2. With 7 bases clipped from V and 8 bases from J, the junction kept 8 bases outside the gene matches. Germline-derived CDR1 and CDR2 are LGHNT and FRNRAP. CDR3 size: 14 residues. The CDR3 nucleotides read TGTGCTAGTGCCCCAGCGGGAGGTGGGGGGGAGCTGTTTTTT. Its translation is CASAPAGGGGELFF.

V is TRBV5-5 and J is TRBJ1-1; D not resolved. Between the trimmed V and J ends, which lost 0 bases and 0 bases, there was a span of 3 bases. This CDR3 comprises 13 residues. Germline CDR1 is SGHKS and CDR2 is YYEKEE (reference sequence). The CDR3 reads CASSLAVNTEAFF. In nucleotides, the CDR3 is TGTGCCAGCAGCTTGGCAGTGAACACTGAAGCTTTCTTT.

The chain joins TRBV11-2 to TRBJ2-3; D possibly corresponds to TRBD2 (5 bases). The germline gives CDR1 SGHAT, CDR2 FQNNGV. V was trimmed by 1 base and J by 2 bases, leaving 10 bases between them. CDR3 size: 15 residues. The CDR3 region is CASSLVGGPTDTQYF. Written as DNA, the CDR3 is TGTGCCAGCAGCTTAGTAGGCGGGCCCACAGATACGCAGTATTTT.

The chain is built from TRBV27 and TRBJ1-2; 12 bases match TRBD1. This CDR3 region has 15 residues. In germline, CDR1 is MNHEY, CDR2 SMNVEV (reference sequence). J was trimmed by 8 bases and V by 2 bases; bases with no gene match: 6. The CDR3 DNA is TGTGCCAGCAGTTTAGGGACAGGGGGCGCTTACGGCTACACCTTC. It translates to CASSLGTGGAYGYTF.

The V call is TRBV29-1, the J call TRBJ1-3; the D gene is possibly TRBD1 (5 bases). CDR1 SQVTM and CDR2 ANQGSEA come from the germline V gene. Trimming took off 6 bases at V and 0 bases at J, with 15 bases between the two ends. The CDR3 spans 15 residues. CDR3 coding DNA: TGCAGCGTCACTCAGGGATCCAGCTCTGGAAACACCATATATTTT. Translated, it gives CSVTQGSSSGNTIYF.

This sequence joins TRBV15 and TRBJ1-2; D unclear. V lost 3 bases and J lost 8, with 25 bases in between. Germline V CDR1 and CDR2: LNHNV, YYDKDF (reference sequence). This CDR3 has 17 amino acids. The CDR3 here is CATSRGWAGEVVGGYTF. CDR3 nucleotides: TGTGCCACCAGCAGGGGTTGGGCCGGGGAGGTTGTGGGGGGCTACACCTTC.

V usage is TRBV19 and J usage is TRBJ2-3; TRBD1 matches at 7 bases. In germline, CDR1 is LNHDA, CDR2 SQIVND (reference sequence). This CDR3 contains 15 residues. Trimming removed 5 bases from V and 0 bases from J; junction bases left unmatched: 5. In nucleotides, the CDR3 is TGTGCCAGTAGTCCCGGGGACAGCAGCACAGATACGCAGTATTTT. It yields the protein CASSPGDSSTDTQYF.

This CDR3 reads CASSNLGDTDTQYF. The DNA for the CDR3 is TGTGCCAGCAGTAACCTGGGAGACACAGATACGCAGTATTTT. The chain is built from TRBV6-6 and TRBJ2-3, with D tentatively TRBD2 (5 bases). Looked up from germline, CDR1 is MNHNY and CDR2 is SVGAGI (reference sequence). Trimming took 5 bases from V and 2 from J, leaving 11 bases between them. This CDR3 comprises 14 residues.

The J gene is TRBJ1-5, the V gene TRBV6-1; tentatively, D is TRBD1 (6 bases). The CDR3 spans 15 residues. In germline, CDR1 is MNHNS, CDR2 SASEGT. V lost 5 bases to trimming and J lost 5 bases, with 16 bases between them. CDR3 sequence: CASSLDGQQYQPQHF. The CDR3 DNA sequence: TGTGCCAGCAGTCTAGACGGACAGCAGTATCAGCCCCAGCATTTT.

This rearrangement joins TRBV29-1 to TRBJ2-3, with 9 bases that match TRBD2. Germline trimming cut 7 bases from V and 0 bases from J; bases unmatched to any gene: 5. In germline, CDR1 is SQVTM, CDR2 ANQGSEA. The CDR3 runs 14 residues. CDR3 region: CSAPSGVSTDTQYF. The DNA of the CDR3 is TGCAGCGCCCCTAGCGGGGTTAGCACAGATACGCAGTATTTT.

The chain employs TRBV7-2 and TRBJ1-2; D uncertain. Germline lookup yields CDR1 SGHTA and CDR2 FQGNSA. The CDR3 has 14 amino acids. With 6 bases removed from V and 10 bases from J, the gap between germline ends came to 21 bases. The CDR3: CASREYGISTPYTF. The CDR3 bases are TGTGCCAGCAGGGAATACGGGATTTCGACCCCCTACACCTTC.

The chain recombines TRBV29-1 with TRBJ1-1, with no clear D. The CDR3 spans 12 residues. V was clipped by 4 bases and J by 4 bases, with 10 bases between them. Germline CDR1 is SQVTM and CDR2 is ANQGSEA. The CDR3 bases are TGCAGCGTTGGAAAGGAGAGCACTGAAGCTTTCTTT. It specifies CSVGKESTEAFF.

The rearrangement joins TRBV6-1 to TRBJ2-7, with D maybe TRBD2 (5 bases). Germline V gives CDR1 MNHNS, CDR2 SASEGT. There are 13 residues in the CDR3. V lost 6 bases to trimming and J lost 6 bases, with 15 bases between them. The CDR3 nucleotides are TGTGCCAGCAGGGACCTGAGGGATGGCGAGCAGTACTTC. Protein sequence: CASRDLRDGEQYF.

This sequence joins TRBV19 and TRBJ1-5, with a tentative D call TRBD1 (5 bases). V lost 0 bases, J lost 4 bases, and 13 bases lay in between. This CDR3 has 16 residues. CDR1 is LNHDA and CDR2 is SQIVND in the germline V gene (reference sequence). The CDR3: CASSIEGGFGNQPQHF. The CDR3 DNA reads TGTGCCAGTAGTATAGAGGGGGGGTTCGGTAATCAGCCCCAGCATTTT.

The chain links TRBV30 to TRBJ1-6; tentatively, D is TRBD1 (5 bases). Germline CDR1 reads GTSNPN; CDR2 reads SVGIG (reference sequence). The CDR3 runs to 13 residues. The V end lost 2 bases, the J end lost 7 bases, and 9 bases lay between the germline ends. The CDR3 bases are TGTGCCTGGAGTTCGACAGTGAATTCACCCCTCCACTTT. It codes for CAWSSTVNSPLHF.

The chain recombines TRBV27 with TRBJ1-6; 10 bases are a match to TRBD1. Germline CDR1 reads MNHEY; CDR2 reads SMNVEV (reference sequence). The CDR3 has 15 residues. The J segment lost 10 bases and the V segment lost 8 bases, leaving 11 bases of the junction unmatched. CDR3 protein: CASRLGQGFNSPLHF. The CDR3 bases are TGTGCCAGCCGCCTGGGACAGGGGTTTAACTCACCCCTCCACTTT.

The chain links TRBV28 to TRBJ1-4, with D possibly being TRBD1 (5 bases). The CDR3 is 13 amino acids. Germline V gene sequence: CDR1 MDHEN, CDR2 SYDVKM. Trimming cost V 4 bases and J 3 bases, with 6 bases left between them. CDR3 residues: CASSWGANEKLFF. Here the CDR3 DNA reads TGTGCCAGCAGTTGGGGGGCTAATGAAAAACTGTTTTTT.

The V and J genes are TRBV13 and TRBJ2-2, with D tentatively TRBD2 (5 bases). The V gene's germline CDR1 is PRHDT and CDR2 FYEKMQ (reference sequence). The CDR3 sequence is 12 residues long. Trimming left V 3 bases short and J 8 bases short, with 7 bases between. The CDR3 sequence: CASSFLAGELFF. CDR3 DNA sequence: TGTGCCAGCAGCTTTCTAGCTGGGGAGCTGTTTTTT.

V and J are TRBV10-2 and TRBJ2-1; 7 bases map to TRBD2. CDR3 size: 15 residues. Trimming cost V 6 bases and J 2 bases; bases outside gene matches: 7. The V gene's germline CDR1 is WSHSY and CDR2 SAAADI. The CDR3 here is CASRGEGPPYNEQFF. CDR3 DNA: TGCGCCAGCAGGGGGGAGGGGCCGCCCTACAATGAGCAGTTCTTC.

CDR3 sequence: CASSGQGRGRTGELFF. As DNA, the CDR3 is TGTGCCAGCAGTGGCCAGGGGAGGGGCCGAACCGGGGAGCTGTTTTTT. The chain recombines TRBV28 with TRBJ2-2; TRBD2 might be the D (7 bases). Germline V CDR1 and CDR2: MDHEN, SYDVKM. V gave up 5 bases and J gave up 5 bases, with 18 bases separating them. The CDR3 runs 16 residues.

The rearrangement joins TRBV11-2 to TRBJ2-5; 11 bases are a match to TRBD2. V gave up 5 bases and J gave up 5 bases; unmatched junction bases: 4. CDR1 and CDR2 from the germline V gene are SGHAT and FQNNGV. The CDR3 spans 14 residues. This CDR3 is CASSDSGGAETQYF. The CDR3 DNA is TGTGCCAGCAGCGATAGCGGGGGGGCGGAGACCCAGTACTTC.

The chain employs TRBV5-1 and TRBJ1-4, with D unclear. From germline, CDR1 is SGHRS and CDR2 YFSETQ. This CDR3 has 14 amino acids. V dropped 5 bases and J dropped 7 bases, with 15 bases sitting between them. In nucleotides, the CDR3 is TGCGCCAGCAGACCACTCCAATCAGGTGAAAAACTGTTTTTT. This gives the protein CASRPLQSGEKLFF.

The genes are TRBV2 and TRBJ2-7; a possible D gene is TRBD1 (6 bases). The CDR3 length is 14 residues. Germline V gene sequence: CDR1 SNHLY, CDR2 FYNNEI. Trimming removed 3 bases from V and 0 bases from J, with 9 bases in between. The CDR3 sequence is CASSDDRYSYEQYF. DNA for the CDR3: TGTGCCAGCAGTGACGACAGGTACTCCTACGAGCAGTACTTC.